This TCR beta chain was captured in a study of CD8+ T cells in alopecia areata. Regarding the study as a whole: Tofacitinib produced a significant decrease in scalp clonality and in expanded CD8+ clones among the top 100.

Germline V CDR1 and CDR2: SGHVS, FQNEAQ. The CDR3 sequence is 15 residues long. V dropped 5 bases and J dropped 5 bases, with 16 bases sitting between them. Extraction of RNA preceded its reverse transcription into cDNA, which served as the sequencing template. Clones were read by immunoSEQ multiplex PCR, and TCRdb kept only the in-frame ones, dropping some. Of some 130,000 clones in the sample, more than 40% are singletons; the top ten hold 0.46%. Points on this clone: The antigen remains undetermined.

Treatment given: oral pan-JAK inhibitor, 5-10 mg twice daily. This chain uses TRBV7-8 with TRBJ1-5; TRBD1 might be the D (6 bases). This TCR derives from a human donor with alopecia areata. Sequences were derived from CD4+ T cells sorted from blood, sampled at week 4, from a patient treated with tofacitinib. The CDR3 DNA is TGTGCCAGCAGCAGCCGGGACAAGCCGTATCAGCCCCAGCATTTT. Translating gives CASSSRDKPYQPQHF. The entire variable domain, with the rest obtained from reference TRBV7-8 and TRBJ1-5, is as follows: GAGVSQSPRYKVAKRGQDVALRCDPISGHVSLFWYQQALGQGPEFLTYFQNEAQLDKSGLPSDRFFAERPEGSVSTLKIQRTQQEDSAVYLCASSSRDKPYQPQHFGDGTRLSIL.